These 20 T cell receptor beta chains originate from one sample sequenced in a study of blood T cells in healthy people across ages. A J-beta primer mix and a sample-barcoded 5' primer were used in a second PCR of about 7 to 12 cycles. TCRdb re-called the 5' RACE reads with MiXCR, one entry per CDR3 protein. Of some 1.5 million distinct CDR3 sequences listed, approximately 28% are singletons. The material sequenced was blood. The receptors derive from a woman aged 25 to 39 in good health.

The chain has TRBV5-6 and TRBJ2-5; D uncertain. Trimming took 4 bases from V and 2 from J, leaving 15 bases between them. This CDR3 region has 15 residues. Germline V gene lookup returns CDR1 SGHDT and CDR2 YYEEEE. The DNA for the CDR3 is TGTGCCAGCAGCCGGATTAGCCAGGCTCAAGAGACCCAGTACTTC. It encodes CASSRISQAQETQYF.

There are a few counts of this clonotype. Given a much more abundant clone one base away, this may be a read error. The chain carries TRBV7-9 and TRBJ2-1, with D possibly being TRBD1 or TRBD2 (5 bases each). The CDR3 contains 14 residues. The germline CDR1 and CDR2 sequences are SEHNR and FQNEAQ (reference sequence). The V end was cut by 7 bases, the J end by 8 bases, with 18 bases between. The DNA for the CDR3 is TGTGCCAGCATAAGAGTGGGGCTAGCTTATGAGCAGTTCTTC. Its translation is CASIRVGLAYEQFF.

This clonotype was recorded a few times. The CDR3 DNA sequence: TGTGCCAGCAGTTCGCGAGGGGGGATCCCTTACAATGAGCAGTTCTTC. It is translated as CASSSRGGIPYNEQFF. The genes are TRBV6-2 or TRBV6-3 and TRBJ2-1; either TRBD1 or TRBD2 may fit D (6 bases each). The CDR3 is 16 residues long. V shed 4 bases and J shed 4 bases, with 17 bases lying between them. Germline-derived CDR1 and CDR2 are MNHEY and SVGEGT.

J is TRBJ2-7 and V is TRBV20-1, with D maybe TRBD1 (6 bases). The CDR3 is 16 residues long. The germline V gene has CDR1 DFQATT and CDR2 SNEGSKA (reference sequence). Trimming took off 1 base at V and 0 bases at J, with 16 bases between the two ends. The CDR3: CSARGPLGGSSYEQYF. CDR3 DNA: TGCAGTGCTAGAGGACCCCTAGGGGGTAGCTCCTACGAGCAGTACTTC.

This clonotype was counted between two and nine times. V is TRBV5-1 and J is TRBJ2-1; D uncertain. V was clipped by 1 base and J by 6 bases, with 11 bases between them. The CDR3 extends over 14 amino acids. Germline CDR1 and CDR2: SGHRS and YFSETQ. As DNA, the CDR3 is TGCGCCAGCAGCTTGACGTCGGCTCGCAATGAGCAGTTCTTC. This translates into CASSLTSARNEQFF.

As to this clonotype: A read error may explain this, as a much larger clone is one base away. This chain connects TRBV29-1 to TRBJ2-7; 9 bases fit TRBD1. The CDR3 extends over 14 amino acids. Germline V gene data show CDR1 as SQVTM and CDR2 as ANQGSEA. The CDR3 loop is CSVYPGTGSHERYF. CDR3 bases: TGCAGCGTTTACCCCGGGACAGGGTCCCACGAGCGGTACTTC.

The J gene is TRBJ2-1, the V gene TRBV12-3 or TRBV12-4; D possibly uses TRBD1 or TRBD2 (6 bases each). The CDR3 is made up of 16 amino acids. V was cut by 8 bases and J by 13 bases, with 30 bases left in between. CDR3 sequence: CASGLSWGAKQETQFF. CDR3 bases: TGTGCCAGCGGACTTTCATGGGGGGCTAAACAAGAGACCCAGTTCTTC.

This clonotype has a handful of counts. The CDR3 DNA reads TGCGCCAGCAGCCGGGGAGGGGGAAACACTGAAGCTTTCTTT. It yields the protein CASSRGGGNTEAFF. J is TRBJ1-1 and V is TRBV5-1; D is possibly TRBD1 (6 bases). V was trimmed by 4 bases and J by 2 bases, leaving 12 bases between them. This CDR3 contains 14 residues. Germline assignment: CDR1 SGHRS and CDR2 YFSETQ.

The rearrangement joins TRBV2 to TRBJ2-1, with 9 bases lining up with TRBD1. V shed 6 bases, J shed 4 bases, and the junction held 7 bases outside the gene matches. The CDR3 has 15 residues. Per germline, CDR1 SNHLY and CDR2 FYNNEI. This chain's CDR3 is CASRLRGQGYNEQFF. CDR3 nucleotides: TGTGCCAGCAGACTCCGGGGACAGGGTTACAATGAGCAGTTCTTC.

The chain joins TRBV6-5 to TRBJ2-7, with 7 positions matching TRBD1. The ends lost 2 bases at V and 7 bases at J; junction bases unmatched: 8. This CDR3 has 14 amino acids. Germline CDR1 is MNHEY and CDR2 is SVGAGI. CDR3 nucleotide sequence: TGTGCCAGCAGTTACCAGGGGGTCAACAATGAGCAGTACTTC. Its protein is CASSYQGVNNEQYF.

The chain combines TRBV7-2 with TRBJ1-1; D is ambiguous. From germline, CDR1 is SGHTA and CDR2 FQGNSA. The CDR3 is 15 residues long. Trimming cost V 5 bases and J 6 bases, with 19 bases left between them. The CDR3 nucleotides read TGTGCCAGCAGCATCCTGAGCATTGAACTCTCTGAAGCTTTCTTT. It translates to CASSILSIELSEAFF.

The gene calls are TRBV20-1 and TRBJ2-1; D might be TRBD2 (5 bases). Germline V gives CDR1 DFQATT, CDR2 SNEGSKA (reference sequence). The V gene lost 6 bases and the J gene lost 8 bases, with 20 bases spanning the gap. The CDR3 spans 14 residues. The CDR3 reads CSAAREGRVDEQFF. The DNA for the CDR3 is TGCAGTGCGGCTCGAGAGGGCCGAGTCGATGAGCAGTTCTTC.

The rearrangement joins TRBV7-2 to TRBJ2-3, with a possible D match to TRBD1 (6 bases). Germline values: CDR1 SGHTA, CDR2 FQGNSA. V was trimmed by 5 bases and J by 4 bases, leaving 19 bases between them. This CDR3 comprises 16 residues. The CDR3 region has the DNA TGTGCCAGCAGCCCAAACCCAGGGGTAAACGCAGATACGCAGTATTTT. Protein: CASSPNPGVNADTQYF.

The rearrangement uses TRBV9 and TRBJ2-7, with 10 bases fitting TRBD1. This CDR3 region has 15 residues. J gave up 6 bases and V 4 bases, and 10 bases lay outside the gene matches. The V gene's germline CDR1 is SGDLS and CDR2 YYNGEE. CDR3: CASSPRGQGGGEQYF. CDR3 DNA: TGTGCCAGCAGCCCACGAGGACAGGGGGGCGGCGAGCAGTACTTC.

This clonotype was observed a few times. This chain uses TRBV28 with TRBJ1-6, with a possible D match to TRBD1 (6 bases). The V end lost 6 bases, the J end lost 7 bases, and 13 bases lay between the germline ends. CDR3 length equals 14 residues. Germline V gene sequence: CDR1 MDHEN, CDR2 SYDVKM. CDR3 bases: TGTGCCAGCAGGGGGGGGCTGTGGAATTCACCCCTCCACTTT. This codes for CASRGGLWNSPLHF.

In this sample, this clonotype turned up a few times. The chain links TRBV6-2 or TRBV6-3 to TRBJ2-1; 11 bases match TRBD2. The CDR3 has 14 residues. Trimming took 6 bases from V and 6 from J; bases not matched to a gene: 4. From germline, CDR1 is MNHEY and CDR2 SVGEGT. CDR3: CASRTSGKGNEQFF. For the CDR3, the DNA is TGTGCCAGCAGGACTAGCGGGAAGGGCAATGAGCAGTTCTTC.

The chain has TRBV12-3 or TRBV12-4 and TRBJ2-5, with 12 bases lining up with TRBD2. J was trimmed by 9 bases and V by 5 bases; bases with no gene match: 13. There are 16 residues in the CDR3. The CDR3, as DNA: TGTGCCAGCAGTCTCGGACTAGCGGGGTCTGGCGGGGCCCAGTACTTC. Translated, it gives CASSLGLAGSGGAQYF.

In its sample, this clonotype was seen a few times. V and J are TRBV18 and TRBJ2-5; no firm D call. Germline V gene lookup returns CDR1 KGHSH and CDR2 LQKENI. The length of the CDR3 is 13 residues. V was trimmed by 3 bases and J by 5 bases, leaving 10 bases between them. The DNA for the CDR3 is TGTGCCAGCTCACCCCCGGACGGTGAGACCCAGTACTTC. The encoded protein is CASSPPDGETQYF.

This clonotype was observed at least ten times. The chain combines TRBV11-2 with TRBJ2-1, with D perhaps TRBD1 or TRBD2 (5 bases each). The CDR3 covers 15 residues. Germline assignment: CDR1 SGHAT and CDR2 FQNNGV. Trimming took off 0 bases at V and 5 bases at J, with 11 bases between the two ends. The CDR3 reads CASSLERGTHNEQFF. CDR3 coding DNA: TGTGCCAGCAGCTTAGAGAGGGGAACCCACAATGAGCAGTTCTTC.

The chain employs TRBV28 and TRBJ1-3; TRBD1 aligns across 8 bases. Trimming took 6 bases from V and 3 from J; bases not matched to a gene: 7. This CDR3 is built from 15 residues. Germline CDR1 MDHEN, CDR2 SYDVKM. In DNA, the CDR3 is TGTGCCAGCAGGCCCCGCGGGACAGGTGGAAACACCATATATTTT. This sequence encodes CASRPRGTGGNTIYF.